These 22 T cell receptor beta chains were sequenced from one sample in a study of identical twins (dated by TCRdb to about 2016). Library construction relied on 5' RACE. The sequencer was an Illumina HiSeq 2000. The public reads were reanalyzed by TCRdb: fastp trimming at Q25, MiXCR alignment, in-frame beta chains only. A single entry per CDR3 protein holds the most common genes and DNA from its merged rows. The table for this sample lists 1.5 million to 2 million distinct CDR3 sequences; under 35% of them were counted only once. Less than 0.35% of the sample goes to the ten largest clones. Specimen: cord blood. These receptors were collected from a newborn girl in good health.

The J gene is TRBJ1-2, the V gene TRBV20-1; D not certain. Germline-derived CDR1 and CDR2 are DFQATT and SNEGSKA (reference sequence). There are 14 residues in the CDR3. Trimming removed 3 bases from V and 4 bases from J, with 15 bases in between. CDR3 nucleotides: TGCAGTGCTAGGGACGACTTATCGGGCTATGGCTACACCTTC. Translated: CSARDDLSGYGYTF.

Ten or more counts support this clonotype. The chain combines TRBV20-1 with TRBJ2-7, with 8 bases identical to TRBD2. The trim removed 7 bases at V and 2 bases at J, leaving 10 bases unmatched. The CDR3 consists of 14 residues. CDR1 DFQATT and CDR2 SNEGSKA come from the germline V gene (reference sequence). DNA of the CDR3: TGCAGTGACTCGCGAGTAGCGGGAACCTACGAGCAGTACTTC. It specifies CSDSRVAGTYEQYF.

This clonotype was seen only a few times. V is TRBV9 and J is TRBJ2-7; unclear D gene. The CDR3 length is 13 residues. Germline CDR1 SGDLS, CDR2 YYNGEE. V was pared by 0 bases and J by 6 bases, with 10 bases between. The CDR3 bases are TGTGCCAGCAGCGTAGCTACGTGGGGCGAGCAGTACTTC. Translated: CASSVATWGEQYF.

This clonotype was seen a few times. The rearrangement uses TRBV20-1 and TRBJ2-1; maybe TRBD2 (5 bases). Between the trimmed V and J ends, which lost 6 bases and 0 bases, there was a span of 12 bases. Germline loops: CDR1 DFQATT, CDR2 SNEGSKA (reference sequence). This CDR3 is built from 14 residues. The CDR3 region has the DNA TGCAGTGCCCGGTCAGCGGTCTCCTACAATGAGCAGTTCTTC. Translation gives CSARSAVSYNEQFF.

The rearrangement joins TRBV7-2 to TRBJ2-1, with D unresolved. The CDR3 has 15 amino acids. The V and J ends lost 4 bases and 3 bases respectively, with 13 bases between them. In germline, CDR1 is SGHTA, CDR2 FQGNSA. Here the CDR3 DNA reads TGTGCCAGCAGCTCCGGAGAGAGGCTCTACAATGAGCAGTTCTTC. It specifies CASSSGERLYNEQFF.

This clonotype was counted only a few times. The V and J genes are TRBV10-3 and TRBJ1-2; D may be TRBD1 (5 bases). The CDR3 has 16 amino acids. Germline V gene data show CDR1 as ENHRY and CDR2 as SYGVKD. V lost 8 bases to trimming and J lost 5 bases, with 24 bases between them. As DNA, the CDR3 is TGTGCCATCTCATCCAACCGGGGCCCGCGGGAGTATGGCTACACCTTC. Amino acid sequence: CAISSNRGPREYGYTF.

This clonotype was counted between two and nine times. The chain links TRBV20-1 to TRBJ1-2; maybe TRBD1 (5 bases). This CDR3 contains 15 residues. The germline V gene has CDR1 DFQATT and CDR2 SNEGSKA (reference sequence). V was cut by 2 bases and J by 2 bases, with 15 bases left in between. The CDR3 is CSARSRDLLNYGYTF. The CDR3 nucleotides are TGCAGTGCTAGAAGCCGGGACCTGCTAAACTATGGCTACACCTTC.

The rearrangement links TRBV11-2 to TRBJ2-1; D may match TRBD1 or TRBD2 (5 bases each). The J call may be incorrect, as the DNA end agrees better with TRBJ2-7. The CDR3 length is 13 residues. The germline gives CDR1 SGHAT, CDR2 FQNNGV. CDR3 DNA: TGTGCCAGTTCGGGGACCGAGGAATACGAGCAGTACTTC. Its translation is CASSGTEEYEQYF.

This clonotype was found a few times. The V call is TRBV5-1, the J call TRBJ2-7; 7 nucleotides align to TRBD1. Trimming cost V 3 bases and J 3 bases; bases outside gene matches: 9. The CDR3 runs 15 residues. Germline CDR1 SGHRS, CDR2 YFSETQ. This CDR3 is CASSCISRGCYEQYF. The CDR3 DNA reads TGCGCCAGCAGCTGTATATCCAGGGGGTGCTACGAGCAGTACTTC.

The chain links TRBV12-3 or TRBV12-4 to TRBJ1-1; 8 nucleotides agree with TRBD1. V gave up 4 bases and J gave up 7 bases; unmatched junction bases: 2. The CDR3 has 12 amino acids. CDR3 sequence: CASSWTGYEAFF. In nucleotides, the CDR3 is TGTGCCAGCAGTTGGACAGGGTATGAAGCTTTCTTT.

The count of this clonotype is one. At one end, the junction sequence differs from germline, possibly due to a read error. The chain is built from TRBV12-3 or TRBV12-4 and TRBJ1-4; 7 bases are a match to TRBD1. This CDR3 contains 13 residues. The CDR3 reads CTSRGDPNEKLFF. CDR3 DNA: TGTACCAGCAGGGGGGACCCCAATGAAAAACTGTTTTTT.

This clonotype was picked up many times. The junction does not match germline at one end; this may be a read error. This chain uses TRBV5-1 with TRBJ2-3, with D perhaps TRBD2 (5 bases). The CDR3 consists of 14 residues. CDR1 and CDR2 (germline): SGHRS, YFSETQ. CDR3 DNA sequence: TGTGCCAGCAGTTTAGCGCCTAGCACAGATACGCAGTATTTT. Encoded protein: CASSLAPSTDTQYF.

This sequence joins TRBV3-1 and TRBJ2-1, with 8 bases fitting TRBD2. The CDR3 is 19 residues long. The germline gives CDR1 LGHDT, CDR2 YNNKEL (reference sequence). V lost 0 bases, J lost 8 bases, and 18 bases stayed unmatched. CDR3 sequence reads: CASSQEPILRGALQDEQFF. DNA for the CDR3: TGTGCCAGCAGCCAAGAACCGATTTTGCGGGGGGCCCTACAAGATGAGCAGTTCTTC.

The rearrangement uses TRBV25-1 and TRBJ1-5; TRBD1 matches at 11 bases. Looked up from germline, CDR1 is MGHDK and CDR2 is SYGVNS. CDR3 length: 15 amino acids. V trimming: 4 bases; J trimming: 2 bases; junction bases outside the gene matches: 1. As DNA, the CDR3 is TGTGCCAGCAGTGGGACAGGGGGCGGCAATCAGCCCCAGCATTTT. It yields the protein CASSGTGGGNQPQHF.

The CDR3 DNA reads TGCAGCGTTGAAGGGGGGCGGTTAGAGACCCAGTACTTC. Translated: CSVEGGRLETQYF. The chain has TRBV29-1 and TRBJ2-5; tentatively, D is TRBD1 (6 bases). This CDR3 has 13 amino acids. The V end lost 1 base, the J end lost 4 bases, and 10 bases lay between the germline ends. Germline V lookup: CDR1 SQVTM, CDR2 ANQGSEA. The variable domain in full, with the rest retrieved from reference TRBV29-1 and TRBJ2-5, is SAVISQKPSRDICQRGTSLTIQCQVDSQVTMMFWYRQQPGQSLTLIATANQGSEATYESGFVIDKFPISRPNLTFSTLTVSNMSPEDSSIYLCSVEGGRLETQYFGPGTRLLVL.

This clonotype was picked up a small number of times. This chain connects TRBV6-6 to TRBJ1-2; D gene ambiguous. Trimming took off 2 bases at V and 4 bases at J, with 5 bases between the two ends. CDR3 length: 12 residues. Germline V gene lookup returns CDR1 MNHNY and CDR2 SVGAGI (reference sequence). CDR3 loop: CASSYDIYGYTF. The CDR3, as DNA: TGTGCCAGCAGTTACGATATCTATGGCTACACCTTC.

This clonotype has just a few counts. This chain joins TRBV28 and TRBJ2-1; D is possibly TRBD2 (5 bases). The DNA end is more similar to TRBJ2-7, so the J call may be wrong. The CDR3 spans 15 residues. Germline CDR1 MDHEN, CDR2 SYDVKM. CDR3 sequence: CASSLTDGIYNEQYF. The CDR3, as DNA: TGTGCCAGCAGTTTGACCGACGGGATATACAATGAGCAGTACTTC.

This clonotype has just a few counts. J is TRBJ2-7 and V is TRBV20-1; 10 nucleotides agree with TRBD2. This CDR3 region has 14 residues. Germline V gene data show CDR1 as DFQATT and CDR2 as SNEGSKA (reference sequence). The V segment lost 0 bases and the J segment 7 bases; nucleotides outside the gene matches: 6. The CDR3 sequence is CSARDQGLAVEQYF. Here the CDR3 DNA reads TGCAGTGCTAGAGACCAAGGACTAGCGGTTGAGCAGTACTTC.

This chain connects TRBV27 to TRBJ2-4; D is perhaps TRBD1 (6 bases). Trimming pared 3 bases from V and 13 bases from J, leaving 13 bases between. The CDR3 loop spans 12 amino acids. From germline, CDR1 is MNHEY and CDR2 SMNVEV (reference sequence). This CDR3 is CASSFGQREQYF. CDR3 DNA sequence: TGTGCCAGCAGTTTCGGACAGCGAGAGCAGTACTTC.

This clonotype was counted a few times. This sequence joins TRBV3-1 and TRBJ1-6; D remains ambiguous. Germline assignment: CDR1 LGHDT and CDR2 YNNKEL (reference sequence). The CDR3 is 14 amino acids. The germline V and J ends were trimmed by 3 bases and 7 bases, with 10 bases remaining between them. The CDR3 DNA is TGTGCCAGCAGCCAGAAACATGGAAATTCACCCCTCCACTTT. It codes for CASSQKHGNSPLHF.

This clonotype has ten or more counts. CDR3 loop: CATSDFQRGLSGANVLTF. CDR3 bases: TGTGCCACCAGTGATTTTCAGCGGGGCCTCTCTGGGGCCAACGTCCTGACTTTC. The V and J genes are TRBV24-1 and TRBJ2-6; 7 bases line up with TRBD2. V gave up 1 base and J gave up 0 bases; unmatched junction bases: 5. The CDR3 extends over 18 amino acids. Germline V gene data show CDR1 as KGHDR and CDR2 as SFDVKD.

The V gene is TRBV7-2, the J gene TRBJ2-3; TRBD2 matches 10 bases. V dropped 2 bases and J dropped 1; count of bases not matched to a gene: 6. The germline CDR1 and CDR2 sequences are SGHTA and FQGNSA. The CDR3 totals 17 residues. The DNA for the CDR3 is TGTGCCAGCAGCTTATCGTCCGGGACTAGCGGCACAGATACGCAGTATTTT. Encoded protein: CASSLSSGTSGTDTQYF.